This is a list of T cell receptor beta chains from one sample in a study of blood T cell repertoires in COVID-19. The data were produced by immunoSEQ multiplex PCR, yet TCRdb's version contains in-frame clones alone and is incomplete. Found here are about 180,000 clones, more than 70% of them singletons; the top ten hold about 6.3%. What was sequenced was PBMCs or T cells enriched from blood (not recorded which). The receptors derive from a man between 40 and 49 years old who had recovered from COVID-19. Both conserved end residues are part of each CDR3. The D gene is left open where the match is weak. Clone sizes are given selectively: once, few, many, or a class where the clone is expanded.

>TRBJ2-7|TRBD1|TRBV11-2|-|13
CASIQGASYEQYF
TGTGCCAGCATCCAGGGGGCCTCCTACGAGCAGTACTTC
>TRBJ2-7|-|TRBV12-3/TRBV12-4|-|13
CASRDSTSYEQYF
TGTGCCAGCAGGGACAGTACCTCCTACGAGCAGTACTTC
>TRBJ2-1|TRBD1|TRBV6-5|-|13
CASSRGLYNEQFF
TGTGCCAGCAGTAGGGGGCTCTACAATGAGCAGTTCTTC
>TRBJ2-6|-|TRBV6-4|-|15
CASSDAGLGANVLTF
TGTGCCAGCAGTGACGCGGGGTTAGGGGCCAACGTCCTGACTTTC
>TRBJ1-2|-|TRBV12-5|-|13
CASGLLTGYGYTF
TGTGCTAGTGGTTTACTGACAGGCTATGGCTACACCTTC
>TRBJ1-5|TRBD1|TRBV19|once|16
CASSTPDRGRDQPQHF
TGTGCCAGTAGTACCCCCGACAGGGGGCGAGATCAGCCCCAGCATTTT
>TRBJ1-2|-|TRBV5-1|-|15
CASSSTQGSIYGYTF
TGCGCCAGCAGCTCCACACAGGGCTCGATCTATGGCTACACCTTC
>TRBJ1-6|-|TRBV10-3|-|15
CAISEGDRENSPLHF
TGTGCCATCAGTGAAGGAGACAGAGAGAATTCACCCCTCCACTTT
>TRBJ2-5|TRBD2|TRBV7-9|few|19
CASSSSPGLAGGPGGTQYF
TGTGCCAGCAGCTCATCCCCAGGACTAGCGGGAGGTCCGGGGGGGACCCAGTACTTC
>TRBJ2-7|-|TRBV4-1|-|14
CASSQGESTYEQYF
TGCGCCAGCAGCCAAGGGGAGAGCACCTACGAGCAGTACTTC
>TRBJ1-1|-|TRBV5-8|-|16
CASREGLWGWNTEAFF
TGTGCCAGCAGGGAGGGTTTGTGGGGCTGGAACACTGAAGCTTTCTTT
>TRBJ2-7|-|TRBV12-3/TRBV12-4|-|13
CASRYGTLYEQYF
TGTGCCAGCAGATACGGGACTTTGTACGAGCAGTACTTC
>TRBJ2-7|TRBD2|TRBV11-2|-|15
CASTLGASGAYEQYF
TGTGCCAGCACCCTGGGGGCTAGCGGGGCCTACGAGCAGTACTTC
>TRBJ2-3|-|TRBV28|-|14
CASGGARGTDTQYF
TGTGCCAGCGGGGGGGCGCGAGGCACAGATACGCAGTATTTT
>TRBJ2-7|-|TRBV12-3/TRBV12-4|-|12
CASRVQSSGQYF
TGTGCCAGCAGGGTACAGTCGTCAGGGCAGTACTTC
>TRBJ2-7|-|TRBV19|-|12
CASSMSISEQYF
TGTGCCAGTAGTATGAGCATCTCGGAGCAGTACTTC
>TRBJ2-2|TRBD1|TRBV11-3|-|15
CASSLGRGPTGELFF
TGTGCCAGCAGCTTAGGCAGGGGGCCTACCGGGGAGCTGTTTTTT
>TRBJ1-4|-|TRBV7-9|-|15
CAIRGEWTSQSELFF
TGTGCCATCAGGGGCGAATGGACAAGTCAGTCGGAACTGTTTTTT
>TRBJ2-1|-|TRBV7-3|many|15
CASSPQAVSYNEQFF
TGTGCCAGCAGTCCCCAAGCGGTCTCCTACAATGAGCAGTTCTTC